The 24 T cell receptor beta chains listed next were all sequenced from one sample in a study of a mutant IDH1 vaccine in newly diagnosed glioma. Sequencing was performed with immunoSEQ multiplex PCR; in TCRdb, only in-frame clones are kept and a portion is missing. In the table there are more than 20,000 clones, about 89% of which are singletons. Time point denoted: baseline, week 1 (first vaccination visit). The treatment was: pre-vaccination baseline after standard-of-care therapy. Material: PBMCs, obtained from a glioma patient treated with radiotherapy, temozolomide or both. The receptor source for this set is a man younger than 40 with glioma.

This chain joins TRBV6-1 and TRBJ1-3, with D maybe TRBD1 (6 bases). Germline CDR1 is MNHNS and CDR2 is SASEGT. Trimming took off 2 bases at V and 2 bases at J, with 13 bases between the two ends. The CDR3 is 16 amino acids. The CDR3 reads CASSEPQGGTGNTIYF. As DNA, the CDR3 is TGTGCCAGCAGTGAACCCCAAGGGGGAACTGGAAACACCATATATTTT.

The chain combines TRBV2 with TRBJ1-5; D gene uncertain. There are 14 residues in the CDR3. Trimming took off 4 bases at V and 3 bases at J, with 10 bases between the two ends. The germline gives CDR1 SNHLY, CDR2 FYNNEI. The CDR3 coding sequence is TGTGCCAGCAGTGTCCGGGCCCTCAATCAGCCCCAGCATTTT. Its translation: CASSVRALNQPQHF.

This clone was counted only a few times. The rearrangement uses TRBV5-1 and TRBJ1-5, with a possible D match to TRBD1 (5 bases). This CDR3 is built from 15 residues. V lost 4 bases and J 1 base, leaving 12 bases between the germline ends. Germline V gene data show CDR1 as SGHRS and CDR2 as YFSETQ. CDR3: CASSPGTLSNQPQHF. The CDR3 DNA reads as TGCGCCAGCAGCCCCGGGACTTTGAGCAATCAGCCCCAGCATTTT.

V gene TRBV7-9 combines with J gene TRBJ1-1; D remains ambiguous. Trimming took 2 bases from V and 6 from J, leaving 16 bases between them. The CDR3 is 15 residues long. The germline gives CDR1 SEHNR, CDR2 FQNEAQ (reference sequence). CDR3 sequence reads: CASSLNSRDGAEAFF. CDR3 DNA: TGTGCCAGCAGCTTAAATAGTCGGGATGGAGCTGAAGCTTTCTTT. Variable domain in full (rest from reference TRBV7-9 and TRBJ1-1): DTGVSQNPRHKITKRGQNVTFRCDPISEHNRLYWYRQTLGQGPEFLTYFQNEAQLEKSRLLSDRFSAERPKGSFSTLEIQRTEQGDSAMYLCASSLNSRDGAEAFFGQGTRLTVV.

This clone was seen a single time. The chain couples TRBV5-1 to TRBJ2-1; D might be TRBD2 (7 bases). The CDR3 covers 15 residues. Trimming removed 3 bases at V and 0 bases at J, with 10 bases between. The germline V gene has CDR1 SGHRS and CDR2 YFSETQ. CDR3 in amino acids: CASSWGGASYNEQFF. The CDR3 DNA reads as TGCGCCAGCAGCTGGGGGGGGGCCTCCTACAATGAGCAGTTCTTC. Together with reference TRBV5-1 and TRBJ2-1, the CDR3 gives the full variable domain: KAGVTQTPRYLIKTRGQQVTLSCSPISGHRSVSWYQQTPGQGLQFLFEYFSETQRNKGNFPGRFSGRQFSNSRSEMNVSTLELGDSALYLCASSWGGASYNEQFFGPGTRLTVL.

The V and J genes are TRBV9 and TRBJ2-2; 7 positions match TRBD2. The CDR3 is 14 residues long. The germline V gene has CDR1 SGDLS and CDR2 YYNGEE. Trimming removed 3 bases from V and 7 bases from J; junction bases left unmatched: 6. CDR3 in DNA: TGTGCCAGCAGCGAACGACTAGCCGGCGGGGAGCTGTTTTTT. This sequence encodes CASSERLAGGELFF.

This clone was detected a few times. The chain recombines TRBV19 with TRBJ2-5; tentatively, D is TRBD1 (5 bases). The CDR3 runs 14 residues. V was shortened by 3 bases and J by 1 base, with 9 bases between the two germline ends. In germline, CDR1 is LNHDA, CDR2 SQIVND (reference sequence). The CDR3 nucleotides are TGTGCCAGTAGTATCAGGGTTTCCCAAGAGACCCAGTACTTC. Its protein is CASSIRVSQETQYF.

The chain links TRBV12-5 to TRBJ2-2; D is uncertain. The CDR3 runs 13 residues. CDR1 is LGHNT, CDR2 FRNRAP, per germline. The V end lost 2 bases, the J end lost 7 bases, and 8 bases lay between the germline ends. The CDR3 nucleotides read TGTGCTAGTGGTTTGAGTGGTGACGGGGAGCTGTTTTTT. Translating it yields CASGLSGDGELFF.

The chain uses TRBV7-9 and TRBJ2-7; D gene ambiguous. V was shortened by 0 bases and J by 0 bases, with 6 bases between the two germline ends. This CDR3 spans 14 amino acids. CDR1 is SEHNR and CDR2 is FQNEAQ in the germline V gene (reference sequence). The CDR3 DNA sequence: TGTGCCAGCAGCTTAGCCCAGAGCTCCTACGAGCAGTACTTC. This sequence encodes CASSLAQSSYEQYF.

CDR3 nucleotide sequence: TGTGCCACTGGGACAGCAACTAATGAAAAACTGTTTTTT. It translates to CATGTATNEKLFF. J is TRBJ1-4 and V is TRBV7-9; TRBD1 agrees at 7 bases. The CDR3 covers 13 residues. V lost 10 bases to trimming and J lost 0 bases; unmatched junction nucleotides: 2. Germline lookup yields CDR1 SEHNR and CDR2 FQNEAQ (reference sequence).

This sequence joins TRBV7-9 and TRBJ1-1; D may be TRBD1 (6 bases). The CDR3 covers 14 residues. Germline V gene sequence: CDR1 SEHNR, CDR2 FQNEAQ (reference sequence). Trimming took 6 bases from V and 3 from J, leaving 14 bases between them. CDR3 protein: CASRPTGSHTEAFF. CDR3 DNA sequence: TGTGCCAGCAGGCCAACAGGGAGTCACACTGAAGCTTTCTTT. The full variable domain, with the rest looked up from reference TRBV7-9 and TRBJ1-1, is DTGVSQNPRHKITKRGQNVTFRCDPISEHNRLYWYRQTLGQGPEFLTYFQNEAQLEKSRLLSDRFSAERPKGSFSTLEIQRTEQGDSAMYLCASRPTGSHTEAFFGQGTRLTVV.

The CDR3 protein is CASSLHPSGDTDTQYF. Written as DNA, the CDR3 is TGCGCCAGCAGCCTTCATCCTAGCGGCGACACAGATACGCAGTATTTT. This chain connects TRBV5-1 to TRBJ2-3; 7 bases fit TRBD2. Germline loops: CDR1 SGHRS, CDR2 YFSETQ. Trimming took 4 bases from V and 2 from J; bases not matched to a gene: 10. The CDR3 runs to 16 residues.

CDR3 in DNA: TGTGCCAGCAGCCAGGGACTGAATGAAAAACTGTTTTTT. Encoded protein: CASSQGLNEKLFF. This rearrangement joins TRBV14 to TRBJ1-4; maybe TRBD1 (5 bases). Germline V lookup: CDR1 SGHDN, CDR2 FVKESK. V gave up 3 bases and J gave up 5 bases, with 7 bases separating them. The CDR3 runs to 13 residues. Combining the CDR3 with reference TRBV14 and TRBJ1-4 gives the whole variable domain EAGVTQFPSHSVIEKGQTVTLRCDPISGHDNLYWYRRVMGKEIKFLLHFVKESKQDESGMPNNRFLAERTGGTYSTLKVQPAELEDSGVYFCASSQGLNEKLFFGSGTQLSVL.

The chain employs TRBV5-1 and TRBJ2-1; TRBD2 aligns across 8 bases. V shed 0 bases and J 9 bases; nucleotides not matched to a gene: 8. Germline values: CDR1 SGHRS, CDR2 YFSETQ. CDR3 length: 15 amino acids. For the CDR3, the DNA is TGCGCCAGCAGCTTGGACAAGCGGGAGTTAGGTGAGCAGTTCTTC. This encodes CASSLDKRELGEQFF.

The chain employs TRBV5-1 and TRBJ2-7, with 7 bases identical to TRBD1. Germline V gene data show CDR1 as SGHRS and CDR2 as YFSETQ. This CDR3 spans 13 amino acids. The J segment lost 7 bases and the V segment lost 2 bases, leaving 6 bases of the junction unmatched. The CDR3 DNA reads TGCGCCAGCAGCTTAGGGGGCCCGGGGGAGCAGTACTTC. As protein: CASSLGGPGEQYF.

This clone was seen only once. The chain recombines TRBV20-1 with TRBJ2-3; 7 bases fit TRBD2. The trim removed 3 bases at V and 6 bases at J, leaving 0 bases unmatched. The V gene's germline CDR1 is DFQATT and CDR2 SNEGSKA (reference sequence). The CDR3 runs to 11 residues. For the CDR3, the DNA is TGCAGTGCTAGCGGGAGGGATACGCAGTATTTT. Translated: CSASGRDTQYF.

V and J are TRBV6-1 and TRBJ1-3, with 7 nucleotides matching TRBD1. This CDR3 has 15 amino acids. Trimming at V came to 2 bases and at J to 3 bases, leaving 4 bases not matched to a gene. Germline V gene data show CDR1 as MNHNS and CDR2 as SASEGT. The CDR3, as DNA: TGTGCCAGCAGTGAAAGGGACAGACGTGGAAACACCATATATTTT. Its protein is CASSERDRRGNTIYF.

V gene TRBV6-5 combines with J gene TRBJ1-1, with a weak D call TRBD1 (5 bases). Germline CDR1 reads MNHEY; CDR2 reads SVGAGI. The CDR3 has 13 residues. V lost 7 bases to trimming and J lost 5 bases, with 14 bases between them. The CDR3 DNA follows: TGTGCCAGCACCACGCACCAGGGAACTGAAGCTTTCTTT. It translates to CASTTHQGTEAFF.

The V gene is TRBV6-6, the J gene TRBJ2-1; possibly TRBD1 or TRBD2 for D (5 bases each). This CDR3 region has 16 residues. Germline loops: CDR1 MNHNY, CDR2 SVGAGI (reference sequence). Trimming pared 2 bases from V and 0 bases from J, leaving 11 bases between. The CDR3 protein is CASSYPGADSYNEQFF. The CDR3 nucleotides are TGTGCCAGCAGTTACCCCGGGGCAGACTCCTACAATGAGCAGTTCTTC.

This clone was observed once. The V and J genes are TRBV7-7 and TRBJ2-7; D unclear. The V end was cut by 3 bases, the J end by 3 bases, with 9 bases between. Per the germline V gene, CDR1 is SSHAT and CDR2 is FNYEAQ (reference sequence). The CDR3 has 13 amino acids. The CDR3 region has the DNA TGTGCCAGCAGCTTTGCAGCAGACTACGAGCAGTACTTC. Encoded protein: CASSFAADYEQYF.

The chain carries TRBV6-1 and TRBJ2-5; a possible D gene is TRBD2 (6 bases). CDR1 is MNHNS and CDR2 is SASEGT in the germline V gene. The ends were cut back, 5 bases at V and 5 bases at J, with 15 bases in the middle. The CDR3 totals 14 residues. The CDR3 loop reads CASSPGLAGETQYF. The CDR3 coding sequence is TGTGCCAGCAGTCCGGGCCTGGCGGGGGAGACCCAGTACTTC.

The J gene is TRBJ1-5, the V gene TRBV5-5; a possible D gene is TRBD1 (5 bases). Germline CDR1 reads SGHKS; CDR2 reads YYEKEE (reference sequence). CDR3 length: 19 residues. With 1 base removed from V and 0 bases from J, the gap between germline ends came to 20 bases. CDR3 residues: CASSLRGEGQILSNQPQHF. CDR3 bases: TGTGCCAGCAGCTTGCGGGGGGAGGGGCAGATACTTAGCAATCAGCCCCAGCATTTT.

The J gene is TRBJ2-7, the V gene TRBV29-1; D is possibly TRBD1 (6 bases). The CDR3 loop spans 13 amino acids. Trimming removed 2 bases from V and 0 bases from J, with 8 bases in between. Germline CDR1 SQVTM, CDR2 ANQGSEA. CDR3 sequence: CSVEPDSSYEQYF. CDR3 DNA: TGCAGCGTTGAACCGGACAGCTCCTACGAGCAGTACTTC.

The V and J genes are TRBV6-6 and TRBJ2-1, with 7 nucleotides matching TRBD2. CDR3 length: 13 residues. V was clipped by 6 bases and J by 7 bases; unmatched bases: 6. Germline CDR1 reads MNHNY; CDR2 reads SVGAGI (reference sequence). Here the CDR3 reads CASRRDYPNEQFF. CDR3 coding DNA: TGTGCCAGCAGACGGGACTACCCAAATGAGCAGTTCTTC.